One sample yielded the 2 T cell receptor beta chains listed below, sequenced in a study of T cell responses to AZD1222 COVID-19 vaccine. Assay: immunoSEQ multiplex PCR; the TCRdb copy retains only in-frame clones and omits some. The profile shows roughly 97,000 clones, 75% to 90% of them singletons. This sample comprised peripheral blood, obtained on day 0 of AZD1222 vaccination. These receptors all come from an adult in good health.

This clone was observed once. The chain couples TRBV15 to TRBJ1-3; D remains ambiguous. Germline V gene sequence: CDR1 LNHNV, CDR2 YYDKDF (reference sequence). This CDR3 region has 17 residues. Trimming cost V 3 bases and J 0 bases, with 15 bases left between them. In DNA form, the CDR3 reads TGTGCCACCAGCAGGGCCACACATTCCAGCTCTGGAAACACCATATATTTT. Translating it yields CATSRATHSSSGNTIYF.

The chain is built from TRBV19 and TRBJ1-1; 11 bases are a match to TRBD1. Trimming cost V 3 bases and J 2 bases; bases outside gene matches: 5. The germline V gene encodes CDR1 LNHDA and CDR2 SQIVND (reference sequence). The CDR3 extends over 16 amino acids. CDR3 region: CASSIWGTGGNTEAFF. As DNA, the CDR3 is TGTGCCAGTAGTATCTGGGGGACAGGGGGTAACACTGAAGCTTTCTTT.